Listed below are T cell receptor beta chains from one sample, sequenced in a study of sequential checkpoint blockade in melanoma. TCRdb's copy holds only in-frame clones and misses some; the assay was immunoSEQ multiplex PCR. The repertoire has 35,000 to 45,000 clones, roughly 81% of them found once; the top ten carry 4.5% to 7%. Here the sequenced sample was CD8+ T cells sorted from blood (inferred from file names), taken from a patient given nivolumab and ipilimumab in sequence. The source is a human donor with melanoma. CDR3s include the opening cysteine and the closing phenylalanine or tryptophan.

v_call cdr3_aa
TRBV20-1 CGAAEYNEQFF
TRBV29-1 CSVSGDRDSGANVLTF
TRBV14 CASSHQTGTGANEQYF
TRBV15 CATSRGLGQGEQYF
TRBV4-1 CASSQAPAQFNEKLFF
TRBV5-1 CASSFNQETQYF
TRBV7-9 CASSRPGQTYEQYF
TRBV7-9 CASSLPGGNQPQHF
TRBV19 CASREGGPGEQFF
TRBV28 CASSLGTVASEKLFF
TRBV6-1 CASSELVGMGTDTQYF
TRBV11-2 CASSFAGDTGELFF
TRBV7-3 CASSLWGSMNTEAFF
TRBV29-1 CSVEEQDSYEQYF
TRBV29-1 CSVEGRGPTYEQYF
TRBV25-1 CASSGLTAEAFF
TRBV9 CASSLDGSGEQFF
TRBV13 CASSLGAGLDNEQFF
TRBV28 CASSPPEHF
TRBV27 CASSLTAFGSYEQYF
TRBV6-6 CASSYGNYRARYGYTF
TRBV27 CASSPIDRTYEQYF
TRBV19 CASTAGGNQPQHF
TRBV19 CASSPGQDHYEQYF